This is a list of T cell receptor beta chains from one sample in a study of liver allograft versus peripheral blood T cells. TCRdb re-derived calls from the reads in MiXCR, one entry per CDR3 protein. The repertoire holds 7,500 to 8,500 distinct CDR3 sequences, approximately 19% seen once, with roughly 1.5% in the top ten. The receptors were gathered from a human patient who had a liver transplant. Some T cells may trace back to the graft donor. Each CDR3 is given with its conserved first and last residue. D genes are given only for firm matches. Clone size appears in some rows only: once, few, many, or a class for an expanded clone.

>TRBV28|medium-sized|TRBD2|TRBJ2-7
CASRRGLAYEQYF
TGTGCCAGCAGGCGGGGACTAGCCTACGAGCAGTACTTC
>TRBV19|medium-sized|TRBD2|TRBJ2-7
CASSIELSRGSSYEQYF
TGTGCCAGTAGTATAGAGCTATCGCGGGGGTCGTCCTACGAGCAGTACTTC
>TRBV5-4|few|-|TRBJ2-3
CASSQETDTQYF
TGTGCCAGCAGCCAAGAAACAGATACGCAGTATTTT
>TRBV11-2|many|-|TRBJ1-5
CASSPQGSNQPQHF
TGTGCCAGCAGCCCGCAGGGTAGCAATCAGCCCCAGCATTTT
>TRBV6-2/TRBV6-3|medium-sized|-|TRBJ2-7
CASRGSVNYEQYF
TGTGCCAGCAGGGGTTCGGTCAACTACGAGCAGTACTTC
>TRBV7-9|-|TRBD2|TRBJ2-1
CASSLAGTVRGGRVDEQFF
TGTGCCAGCAGCTTAGCCGGGACAGTGCGGGGGGGCCGGGTCGATGAGCAGTTCTTC
>TRBV12-3/TRBV12-4|few|-|TRBJ1-2
CASSLARGRGYTF
TGTGCCAGCAGTTTAGCGCGGGGAAGAGGCTACACCTTC
>TRBV6-1|medium-sized|-|TRBJ2-2
CASSADRPNTGELFF
TGTGCCAGCAGTGCGGACAGACCGAACACCGGGGAGCTGTTTTTT
>TRBV20-1|-|-|TRBJ1-5
CSARDGWGNQPQHF
TGCAGTGCTAGAGATGGGTGGGGCAATCAGCCCCAGCATTTT
>TRBV19|-|-|TRBJ2-7
CATSQGIPYERYF
TGTGCCACTTCACAGGGAATCCCCTACGAGCGGTACTTC
>TRBV15|medium-sized|-|TRBJ2-5
CATSRDRETQYF
TGTGCCACCAGCAGAGATCGGGAGACCCAGTACTTC
>TRBV5-4|few|-|TRBJ2-7
CASSLEGRIYEQYF
TGTGCCAGCAGCTTGGAGGGGCGGATTTACGAGCAGTACTTC
>TRBV5-6|-|TRBD2|TRBJ2-5
CASSWKAGFEETQYF
TGTGCCAGCAGCTGGAAAGCGGGATTTGAAGAGACCCAGTACTTC
>TRBV6-2/TRBV6-3|-|TRBD1|TRBJ1-1
CASRRTGSTEAFF
TGTGCCAGCAGACGGACAGGGAGCACTGAAGCTTTCTTT
>TRBV6-5|medium-sized|-|TRBJ1-3
CASSYSTDSGNTIYF
TGTGCCAGCAGTTACTCGACCGACTCTGGAAACACCATATATTTT
>TRBV9|-|-|TRBJ1-3
CASSATGGGQSSGNTIYF
TGTGCCAGCAGCGCGACTGGGGGGGGCCAAAGCTCTGGAAACACCATATATTTT
>TRBV5-4|many|-|TRBJ2-7
CASSFGQPYEQYF
TGTGCCAGCAGCTTCGGCCAACCCTACGAGCAGTACTTC
>TRBV19|-|-|TRBJ1-5
CASSIDRGEQPQHF
TGTGCCAGTAGTATAGATAGAGGGGAACAGCCCCAGCATTTT
>TRBV18|-|-|TRBJ2-3
CASSPLSSSQDTQYF
TGTGCCAGCTCACCCCTTAGTAGTAGTCAGGATACGCAGTATTTT
>TRBV15|medium-sized|-|TRBJ2-7
CATSRDHASAYEQYF
TGTGCCACCAGCAGAGATCACGCCTCCGCCTACGAGCAGTACTTC
>TRBV6-5|medium-sized|-|TRBJ1-1
CASSSNSRANTEAFF
TGTGCCAGCAGTTCCAACAGTAGGGCCAACACTGAAGCTTTCTTT
>TRBV18|medium-sized|TRBD1|TRBJ2-6
CASSPDPGTGLSGANVLTF
TGTGCCAGCTCACCGGATCCCGGGACAGGACTCTCTGGGGCCAACGTCCTGACTTTC
>TRBV24-1|medium-sized|TRBD1|TRBJ1-2
CATNRGGCYGYTF
TGTGCCACCAACAGGGGGGGGTGCTATGGCTACACCTTC
>TRBV7-9|medium-sized|TRBD1|TRBJ1-4
CASSLGGTVGEKLFF
TGTGCCAGCAGCTTAGGGGGGACAGTCGGTGAAAAACTGTTTTTT
>TRBV19|medium-sized|-|TRBJ1-1
CASRQGRGRHTEAFF
TGTGCCAGTAGACAGGGCCGCGGGAGACACACTGAAGCTTTCTTT
>TRBV6-2/TRBV6-3|medium-sized|TRBD1|TRBJ1-3
CASSFDRASGNTIYF
TGTGCCAGCAGCTTCGACAGGGCGTCTGGAAACACCATATATTTT
>TRBV19|medium-sized|-|TRBJ1-1
CASSIRSEAFF
TGTGCCAGTAGTATCCGGAGCGAAGCTTTCTTT
>TRBV10-3|medium-sized|-|TRBJ2-7
CATRTQSYEQYF
TGTGCCACGAGAACACAGTCCTACGAGCAGTACTTC
>TRBV12-3/TRBV12-4|many|TRBD1|TRBJ1-2
CASSPGTAANYGYTF
TGTGCCAGCAGTCCAGGGACAGCAGCTAACTATGGCTACACCTTC
>TRBV6-1|medium-sized|-|TRBJ2-7
CASSEEGGRLGNEQYF
TGTGCCAGCAGTGAAGAAGGGGGACGTCTCGGTAACGAGCAGTACTTC
>TRBV7-9|medium-sized|TRBD2|TRBJ2-1
CASSLGAGTSGDNEQFF
TGTGCCAGCAGCTTAGGGGCCGGGACTAGCGGGGACAATGAGCAGTTCTTC
>TRBV12-3/TRBV12-4|few|-|TRBJ1-4
CASSQLWGERKLFF
TGTGCCAGCAGCCAACTCTGGGGAGAGAGAAAACTGTTTTTT
>TRBV6-6|-|-|TRBJ2-1
CASSPRDNEQFF
TGTGCCAGCAGCCCCAGGGACAATGAGCAGTTCTTC
>TRBV12-3/TRBV12-4|many|-|TRBJ1-1
CASSFREGHTEAFF
TGTGCCAGCAGTTTCCGCGAAGGGCACACTGAAGCTTTCTTT
>TRBV20-1|many|-|TRBJ1-1
CSAIEPREAFF
TGCAGTGCCATCGAACCTAGGGAAGCTTTCTTT
>TRBV2|-|-|TRBJ1-1
CASSREAFF
TGTGCCAGCAGCAGGGAAGCTTTCTTT
>TRBV19|medium-sized|-|TRBJ1-5
CASSIGGQPQHF
TGTGCCAGTAGTATTGGGGGTCAGCCCCAGCATTTT
>TRBV11-2|few|-|TRBJ1-1
CASLPGTSVGAFF
TGTGCCTCCCTTCCCGGGACCTCAGTGGGGGCTTTCTTT
>TRBV6-5|medium-sized|-|TRBJ1-3
CASSSETEPYSGNTIYF
TGTGCCAGCAGTTCTGAGACAGAACCTTACTCTGGAAACACCATATATTTT
>TRBV12-3/TRBV12-4|few|TRBD1|TRBJ2-7
CASSLGEGIGTGLHEQYF
TGTGCCAGCAGTTTAGGGGAAGGGATAGGGACAGGTCTCCACGAGCAGTACTTC
>TRBV18|many|TRBD2|TRBJ2-2
CASSPLLAENTGELFF
TGTGCCAGCTCACCGCTTCTAGCGGAGAACACCGGGGAGCTGTTTTTT
>TRBV5-6|few|-|TRBJ2-4
CASSLGRRIAKNIQYF
TGTGCCAGCAGCTTGGGTAGGCGGATAGCCAAAAACATTCAGTACTTC
>TRBV28|few|TRBD2|TRBJ2-3
CASSGSGTSTDTQYF
TGTGCCAGCAGTGGTAGCGGGACCTCCACAGATACGCAGTATTTT
>TRBV15|medium-sized|TRBD1|TRBJ1-2
CATSRDRTGYGYTF
TGTGCCACCAGCAGAGATAGGACAGGGTATGGCTACACCTTC